These 25 T cell receptor beta chains were all obtained from the same sample, sequenced in a study of blood T cell repertoires in COVID-19. Method: immunoSEQ multiplex PCR; TCRdb's copy keeps in-frame clones and lacks some. The sample contains about 220,000 clones, 84% of which appear only once. Sequencing used PBMCs or T cells enriched from blood (not recorded which). The receptors here all came from a woman in her forties who had recovered from COVID-19.

The chain combines TRBV19 with TRBJ1-6; 8 bases map to TRBD1. V gave up 3 bases and J gave up 6 bases; unmatched junction bases: 10. The CDR3 spans 17 residues. Germline assignment: CDR1 LNHDA and CDR2 SQIVND (reference sequence). CDR3 sequence (DNA): TGTGCCAGTAGTATGACGAGGGGACAGGCGATTAATTCACCCCTCCACTTT. Amino acid sequence: CASSMTRGQAINSPLHF. Looking up the rest from reference TRBV19 and TRBJ1-6 gives the full variable domain: DGGITQSPKYLFRKEGQNVTLSCEQNLNHDAMYWYRQDPGQGLRLIYYSQIVNDFQKGDIAEGYSVSREKKESFPLTVTSAQKNPTAFYLCASSMTRGQAINSPLHFGNGTRLTVT.

This clone showed up many times. CDR3 sequence: CASNRGQAGETQYF. CDR3 nucleotides: TGTGCCAGCAATCGAGGACAGGCCGGAGAGACCCAGTACTTC. The chain couples TRBV6-5 to TRBJ2-5; TRBD1 matches 7 bases. The V gene end was trimmed by 7 bases and the J gene end by 4 bases; junction bases not matched to a gene: 9. This CDR3 has 14 amino acids. Germline V gives CDR1 MNHEY, CDR2 SVGAGI.

The chain has TRBV12-3 or TRBV12-4 and TRBJ1-5, with D maybe TRBD1 (5 bases). V was shortened by 3 bases and J by 4 bases, with 7 bases between the two germline ends. This CDR3 spans 13 amino acids. The CDR3 here is CASSFRGNQPQHF. The CDR3 region has the DNA TGTGCCAGCAGTTTTCGGGGGAATCAGCCCCAGCATTTT.

This clone was counted between two and nine times. CDR3: CASSVEGGHTEAFF. The CDR3 coding sequence is TGTGCCAGCAGCGTAGAGGGGGGGCACACTGAAGCTTTCTTT. This sequence joins TRBV9 and TRBJ1-1; D is perhaps TRBD1 (6 bases). V shed 0 bases and J shed 3 bases, with 9 bases lying between them. Germline CDR1 and CDR2: SGDLS and YYNGEE. The CDR3 length is 14 residues.

The rearrangement links TRBV10-3 to TRBJ2-5, with 8 bases that match TRBD2. Germline lookup yields CDR1 ENHRY and CDR2 SYGVKD. The ends lost 4 bases at V and 3 bases at J; junction bases unmatched: 10. The CDR3 runs to 16 residues. CDR3 bases: TGTGCCATCAGTGCCCGGGGGGGTACGGCCAAAGAGACCCAGTACTTC. This sequence encodes CAISARGGTAKETQYF.

This clone came up a few times. The V and J genes are TRBV5-1 and TRBJ2-7; possibly TRBD2 for D (6 bases). Germline lookup yields CDR1 SGHRS and CDR2 YFSETQ. This CDR3 has 14 amino acids. The V end was cut by 2 bases, the J end by 5 bases, with 14 bases between. This CDR3 is CASSFFGRRNEQYF. In DNA, the CDR3 is TGCGCCAGCAGCTTTTTCGGGAGACGGAACGAGCAGTACTTC.

V gene TRBV7-2 combines with J gene TRBJ1-4; TRBD1 matches at 7 bases. Germline V gene sequence: CDR1 SGHTA, CDR2 FQGNSA. The V gene end was trimmed by 4 bases and the J gene end by 6 bases; junction bases not matched to a gene: 5. The length of the CDR3 is 14 residues. The CDR3 DNA sequence: TGTGCCAGCAGCTCGACAGGGCCTGATGAAAAACTGTTTTTT. Translating gives CASSSTGPDEKLFF.

V gene TRBV29-1 combines with J gene TRBJ1-2; 7 bases agree with TRBD1. The germline CDR1 and CDR2 sequences are SQVTM and ANQGSEA. The trim removed 5 bases at V and 0 bases at J, leaving 9 bases unmatched. There are 15 residues in the CDR3. CDR3 in amino acids: CSVKRVQGSNYGYTF. The CDR3 nucleotides read TGCAGCGTTAAAAGGGTACAGGGGTCTAACTATGGCTACACCTTC.

The rearrangement joins TRBV5-6 to TRBJ2-3; 14 bases line up with TRBD2. V lost 2 bases to trimming and J lost 2 bases; unmatched junction nucleotides: 4. Germline V lookup: CDR1 SGHDT, CDR2 YYEEEE. The CDR3 contains 17 residues. The CDR3 is CASSLRTSGRITDTQYF. CDR3 nucleotides: TGTGCCAGCAGCTTAAGGACTAGCGGGAGGATCACAGATACGCAGTATTTT.

The chain carries TRBV5-4 and TRBJ2-1; D uncertain. The V end lost 4 bases, the J end lost 5 bases, and 7 bases lay between the germline ends. CDR3 length: 12 residues. Germline V gives CDR1 SGHNT, CDR2 YYREEE (reference sequence). CDR3 in DNA: TGTGCCAGCAGCCTGACAAACAATGAGCAGTTCTTC. Residues: CASSLTNNEQFF.

V usage is TRBV7-9 and J usage is TRBJ1-4, with 7 bases identical to TRBD1. The CDR3 spans 14 residues. J lost 8 bases, V lost 1 base, and 4 bases had no gene match. CDR1 and CDR2 from the germline V gene are SEHNR and FQNEAQ (reference sequence). In DNA form, the CDR3 reads TGTGCCAGCAGCTTAGGACAGGGAGGCGAAAAACTGTTTTTT. Its protein is CASSLGQGGEKLFF.

CDR3 sequence: CASRPIRDRGETQYF. The CDR3 nucleotides read TGTGCCAGCAGGCCTATTCGAGACAGGGGAGAGACCCAGTACTTC. This chain joins TRBV11-2 and TRBJ2-5; 8 bases match TRBD1. V dropped 6 bases and J dropped 4; count of bases not matched to a gene: 10. CDR3 length: 15 residues. Germline V lookup: CDR1 SGHAT, CDR2 FQNNGV.

The V call is TRBV5-1, the J call TRBJ1-2, with TRBD1 as a possible D gene (6 bases). The CDR3 runs to 14 residues. CDR1 is SGHRS and CDR2 is YFSETQ in the germline V gene. Trimming removed 4 bases at V and 4 bases at J, with 14 bases between. The CDR3 here is CASSPAGASYGYTF. The CDR3 DNA follows: TGCGCCAGCAGCCCAGCGGGGGCCTCCTATGGCTACACCTTC.

This chain joins TRBV11-2 and TRBJ2-2, with a possible D match to TRBD2 (5 bases). V was pared by 5 bases and J by 2 bases, with 15 bases between. This CDR3 has 16 amino acids. Germline-derived CDR1 and CDR2 are SGHAT and FQNNGV. The chain's CDR3 is CASSRSGNSNTGELFF. The CDR3 DNA sequence: TGTGCCAGCAGCCGTTCCGGGAACTCCAACACCGGGGAGCTGTTTTTT.

The J gene is TRBJ2-1, the V gene TRBV4-1, with 9 bases aligning to TRBD1. The CDR3 covers 15 residues. The ends lost 4 bases at V and 8 bases at J; junction bases unmatched: 9. Germline V gene sequence: CDR1 MGHRA, CDR2 YSYEKL. The CDR3 sequence is CASSPRDRDGDEQFF. CDR3 DNA sequence: TGCGCCAGCAGCCCCCGGGACAGGGATGGAGATGAGCAGTTCTTC.

This clone was counted once. This CDR3 reads CASSSLAESTDTQYF. In DNA, the CDR3 is TGTGCCAGTAGTAGTCTAGCGGAAAGCACAGATACGCAGTATTTT. The J gene is TRBJ2-3, the V gene TRBV19; 7 positions match TRBD2. Looked up from germline, CDR1 is LNHDA and CDR2 is SQIVND (reference sequence). The CDR3 runs 15 residues. V trimming: 4 bases; J trimming: 0 bases; junction bases outside the gene matches: 4. Full variable domain (missing parts from reference TRBV19 and TRBJ2-3): DGGITQSPKYLFRKEGQNVTLSCEQNLNHDAMYWYRQDPGQGLRLIYYSQIVNDFQKGDIAEGYSVSREKKESFPLTVTSAQKNPTAFYLCASSSLAESTDTQYFGPGTRLTVL.

The rearrangement joins TRBV11-3 to TRBJ2-2; D ambiguous. CDR1 is SGHNT, CDR2 YENEEA, per germline. The CDR3 consists of 15 residues. V was cut by 1 base and J by 5 bases, with 11 bases left in between. The CDR3 nucleotides read TGTGCCAGCAGCTTAGGTCCGTTGAGGACCGGGGAGCTGTTTTTT. Its translation: CASSLGPLRTGELFF.

This clone was found once. This chain joins TRBV12-3 or TRBV12-4 and TRBJ2-7; TRBD1 matches at 9 bases. V shed 6 bases, J shed 4 bases, and the junction held 4 bases outside the gene matches. The CDR3 loop spans 13 amino acids. DNA of the CDR3: TGTGCCAGCAGCACGACAGGGGGTTACGAGCAGTACTTC. Translation gives CASSTTGGYEQYF.

This clone has only one observation. The chain employs TRBV5-1 and TRBJ2-3; D is unresolved. CDR3 length: 11 amino acids. The V and J ends lost 2 bases and 10 bases respectively, with 8 bases between them. The germline V gene has CDR1 SGHRS and CDR2 YFSETQ. CDR3 DNA sequence: TGCGCCAGCAGCTTAGGAGAAGCGCAGTATTTT. This translates into CASSLGEAQYF.

The V and J genes are TRBV10-3 and TRBJ1-2; possible D gene TRBD1, 5 bases. CDR3 length: 12 residues. CDR1 is ENHRY, CDR2 SYGVKD, per germline. Trimming pared 6 bases from V and 6 bases from J, leaving 11 bases between. The CDR3: CAISLTGDGYTF. The CDR3 DNA reads TGTGCCATCAGCCTGACGGGGGATGGCTACACCTTC.

The chain combines TRBV19 with TRBJ1-2; D perhaps matches TRBD1 (6 bases). Per germline, CDR1 LNHDA and CDR2 SQIVND (reference sequence). V lost 6 bases and J 8 bases, leaving 13 bases between the germline ends. CDR3 size: 12 residues. The DNA for the CDR3 is TGTGCCAGTAGGATGCCTGGGGGCGGCTACACCTTC. It specifies CASRMPGGGYTF.

The V gene is TRBV5-1, the J gene TRBJ2-2; a weak D match, TRBD1 (6 bases). CDR1 and CDR2 from the germline V gene are SGHRS and YFSETQ. With 4 bases removed from V and 6 bases from J, the gap between germline ends came to 16 bases. CDR3 size: 15 residues. The CDR3 DNA follows: TGCGCCAGCAGCCCACCGACAGGTGACGCCGGGGAGCTGTTTTTT. Residues: CASSPPTGDAGELFF.

In this sample, this clone turned up once. The V call is TRBV19, the J call TRBJ2-3; the D gene is possibly TRBD2 (6 bases). V was trimmed by 3 bases and J by 5 bases, leaving 9 bases between them. The CDR3 consists of 13 residues. Germline lookup yields CDR1 LNHDA and CDR2 SQIVND (reference sequence). The CDR3 DNA reads TGTGCCAGTAGTATCGGAGGGAGAGATACGCAGTATTTT. Its protein is CASSIGGRDTQYF. The full variable domain, its missing parts supplied by reference TRBV19 and TRBJ2-3, is DGGITQSPKYLFRKEGQNVTLSCEQNLNHDAMYWYRQDPGQGLRLIYYSQIVNDFQKGDIAEGYSVSREKKESFPLTVTSAQKNPTAFYLCASSIGGRDTQYFGPGTRLTVL.

The gene calls are TRBV7-9 and TRBJ1-1, with a tentative D call TRBD1 (6 bases). This CDR3 is 14 amino acids long. Germline V lookup: CDR1 SEHNR, CDR2 FQNEAQ (reference sequence). Trimming shortened V by 5 bases and J by 6 bases, and 16 bases separated the two germline ends. CDR3 bases: TGTGCCAGCAGCCCATCAGGGGCCGGGGCTGAAGCTTTCTTT. This gives the protein CASSPSGAGAEAFF.

The gene calls are TRBV6-4 and TRBJ2-2; 8 bases match TRBD2. Germline CDR1 is MRHNA and CDR2 is SNTAGT. The length of the CDR3 is 16 residues. Unmatched junction bases numbered 8, after V lost 2 bases and J lost 6 bases. CDR3 bases: TGTGCCAGCAGTGACGCCGGGACTAGTGGCCCCGGGGAGCTGTTTTTT. This sequence encodes CASSDAGTSGPGELFF.